This TCR beta chain was observed in a study of OX40 agonist ivuxolimab in advanced cancers. Turning to the overall study: Ivuxolimab was an agonistic, fully human IgG2 monoclonal antibody directed against OX40 (CD134), a costimulatory receptor. Intravenous ivuxolimab was administered to patients every 2 weeks at six dose levels: 0.01, 0.1, 0.3, 1.5, 3 and 10 mg/kg. Of the roughly 52 patients in dose escalation, around 19 had hepatocellular carcinoma, about 15 had melanoma, 9 had renal cell carcinoma and 9 had head and neck cancer. The dose-escalation cohort was 82.7% male with a mean age of roughly 62 years, ranging from about 20 to 80. Patients were allowed to have had prior anti-PD-1, anti-PD-L1 or anti-CTLA-4 therapy, and 30% to 40% of the dose-escalation patients had been treated with checkpoint inhibitors. Partial responses occurred in three dose-escalation patients: two with cutaneous melanoma and one with hepatocellular carcinoma. Peripheral TCRbeta sequencing was intended to test whether TCR sequence diversity was altered and clonal T-cell expansion was caused by ivuxolimab. The monotherapy dose-escalation portion (N ≈ 55 patients) of the phase I ivuxolimab trial is reported in the paper. Findings and caveats that apply to the study as a whole: At doses of 0.1 to 3.0 mg/kg, clonal expansion of both CD4+ and CD8+ T cells in blood was seen between baseline and week 6. After ivuxolimab, expanded clones were on average more numerous among CD8+ T cells than among CD4+ T cells. Partial responders in the 0.1-3.0 mg/kg groups had among the lowest normalized peripheral clonal expansion, especially among CD8+ T cells. The antigen specificity of the peripheral T cells that underwent clonal expansion was not determined. Low levels of normalized T-cell clonal expansion were also shown by some nonresponding patients.

Patients with a history of autoimmune disease or receiving systemic immunosuppression were excluded from the trial. Peripheral blood for TCR sequencing was drawn from every dose cohort at baseline, at cycle 4 day 1 and at cycle 7 day 1. The samples were drawn from a first-in-human, open-label, multicenter phase I dose-escalation trial of ivuxolimab. Adults with locally advanced or metastatic melanoma, renal cell carcinoma, hepatocellular carcinoma or head and neck squamous cell carcinoma were enrolled in the trial. CD4+ and CD8+ T cells were sorted separately from peripheral blood before TCR sequencing. This clone was counted a single time. Its antigen has not been determined. The record has no base qualities; no much larger clone is one base away. For sequencing of the TCRbeta CDR3 region, genomic DNA was extracted from the sorted cells. TCRbeta CDR3 regions were sequenced using the immunoSEQ Assay. As stored in TCRdb, this immuneACCESS dataset retains in-frame rearrangements with V and J assigned. A fraction of the clones does not appear; measured against another copy, unresolved V genes explain less than half of the discrepancy, and the remainder lacks a known reason. This sample lists more than 20,000 clones; around 80% were detected once. 9.5% of the sample comes from the top ten.

CDR1 and CDR2 are drawn from the germline V gene: MGHDK, SYGVNS. V loses 8 bases, J loses 2 bases, and the germline ends lie 16 bases apart. From the cysteine up to the phenylalanine, the CDR3 has a length of 14 residues. Kept here is only the CDR3 DNA, which spans 42 bases and is read in frame from base 1. The rearranged segments are TRBV25-1 and TRBJ2-7; possibly the D gene is TRBD1, per 7 matching bases. The material was CD4+ or CD8+ T cells sorted from blood, obtained in a trial of the OX40 agonist ivuxolimab. This TCR was recovered from an adult with an advanced solid tumor such as melanoma, head and neck, liver or kidney cancer. CDR3 region: CASGAQGGTYEQYF. The DNA is as follows: TGTGCCAGCGGGGCTCAGGGGGGTACCTACGAGCAGTACTTC.